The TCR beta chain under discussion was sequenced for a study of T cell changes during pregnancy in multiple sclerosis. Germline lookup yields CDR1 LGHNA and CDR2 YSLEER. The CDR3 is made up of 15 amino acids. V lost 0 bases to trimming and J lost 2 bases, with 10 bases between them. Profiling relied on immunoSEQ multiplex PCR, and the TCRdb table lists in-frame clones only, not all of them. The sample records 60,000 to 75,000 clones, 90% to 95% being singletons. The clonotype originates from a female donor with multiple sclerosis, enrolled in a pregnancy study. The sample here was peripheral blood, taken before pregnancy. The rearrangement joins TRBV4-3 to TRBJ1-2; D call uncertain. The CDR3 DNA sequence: TGCGCCAGCAGCCAAGAAAGGAAACAGAACTATGGCTACACCTTC. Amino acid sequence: CASSQERKQNYGYTF.